This T cell receptor (beta chain) was captured in a study of OX40 agonist ivuxolimab in advanced cancers. J gave up 4 bases and V 4 bases, and 13 bases lay outside the gene matches. The length of the CDR3 is 16 residues. Germline CDR1 reads SGDLS; CDR2 reads YYNGEE. Assay: immunoSEQ multiplex PCR; the TCRdb copy retains only in-frame clones and omits some. The sample lists about 51,000 clones, around 80% seen once, with roughly a quarter in the top ten. General study results and limits: Relative to CD4+ cells, CD8+ T cells on average had more expanded clones.

Worth noting for this clone: Its antigen is unknown.

The chain couples TRBV9 to TRBJ1-2; 7 bases are a match to TRBD1. The source is an adult with an advanced solid tumor such as melanoma, head and neck, liver or kidney cancer. The input for sequencing was CD4+ or CD8+ T cells sorted from blood, taken in a trial of the OX40 agonist ivuxolimab. DNA of the CDR3: TGTGCCAGCAGCCCAGAGAGGGGGCGGTCCTCCTATGGCTACACCTTC. The encoded protein is CASSPERGRSSYGYTF. Drawing the rest from reference TRBV9 and TRBJ1-2, the complete variable domain is DSGVTQTPKHLITATGQRVTLRCSPRSGDLSVYWYQQSLDQGLQFLIQYYNGEERAKGNILERFSAQQFPDLHSELNLSSLELGDSALYFCASSPERGRSSYGYTFGSGTRLTVV.